This T cell receptor beta chain was found in a study of blood T cell repertoires in COVID-19. CDR3 length equals 15 residues. Germline CDR1 reads LNHDA; CDR2 reads SQIVND (reference sequence). The V gene lost 7 bases and the J gene lost 0 bases, with 13 bases spanning the gap. The assay was immunoSEQ multiplex PCR, and TCRdb's table has in-frame clones only and misses some. The profile shows 390,000 or so clones, approximately 87% of them singletons. Material: PBMCs or T cells enriched from blood (not recorded which). This sequence was found in a woman aged 45-65 years who had recovered from COVID-19. The V and J genes are TRBV19 and TRBJ1-5; perhaps TRBD1 as D (6 bases). The DNA for the CDR3 is TGTGCCAGTAACCCCAGGGGATATAGCAATCAGCCCCAGCATTTT. Its protein is CASNPRGYSNQPQHF.